The 28 T cell receptor beta chains below come from one sample, sequenced in a study of T cell repertoires in cytomegalovirus infection. MiXCR was run by TCRdb on the reads, yielding one entry per CDR3 protein. The table has approximately 500,000 distinct CDR3 sequences, 33% seen once. For these TCRs, the target antigens are not known. The sample here was cultured PBMCs, taken from culture after CMV antigen stimulation. The receptors originated from a human donor in good health (CMV status not recorded). Some clones in this sample may be carry-over from other donors' samples.

The chain uses TRBV6-6 and TRBJ1-1; 7 bases agree with TRBD1. Trimming at V came to 7 bases and at J to 1 base, leaving 9 bases not matched to a gene. Looked up from germline, CDR1 is MNHNY and CDR2 is SVGAGI (reference sequence). The CDR3 covers 15 residues. This CDR3 reads CASNNRGGGNTEAFF. The CDR3 nucleotides read TGTGCCAGCAACAACAGGGGCGGAGGGAACACTGAAGCTTTCTTT.

This rearrangement joins TRBV7-2 to TRBJ1-2; D call uncertain. The germline CDR1 and CDR2 sequences are SGHTA and FQGNSA. The CDR3 runs 13 residues. The V end was cut by 4 bases, the J end by 6 bases, with 12 bases between. The CDR3 reads CASSSAGNDGYTF. CDR3 bases: TGTGCCAGCAGCTCAGCGGGGAACGATGGCTACACCTTC.

J is TRBJ2-7 and V is TRBV20-1; TRBD2 matches 7 bases. With 7 bases clipped from V and 7 bases from J, the junction kept 16 bases outside the gene matches. The germline V gene has CDR1 DFQATT and CDR2 SNEGSKA (reference sequence). The CDR3 contains 14 residues. CDR3 coding DNA: TGCAGTGTCGGGGCGGGAGTAAGGGACGGGGAGCAGTACTTC. Translating it yields CSVGAGVRDGEQYF.

The chain couples TRBV18 to TRBJ2-5; D unclear. Germline lookup yields CDR1 KGHSH and CDR2 LQKENI. The CDR3 loop spans 13 amino acids. V shed 2 bases and J shed 3 bases, with 7 bases lying between them. The CDR3 bases are TGTGCCAGCTCACCATCGGAAGAAGAGACCCAGTACTTC. The encoded protein is CASSPSEEETQYF.

The rearrangement uses TRBV6-2 or TRBV6-3 and TRBJ2-2; 8 positions agree with TRBD1. CDR1 is MNHEY and CDR2 is SVGEGT in the germline V gene. Trimming cost V 4 bases and J 4 bases; bases outside gene matches: 5. This CDR3 is built from 15 residues. CDR3 DNA sequence: TGTGCCAGCAGTTGGGCAGGGGGCAGCACCGGGGAGCTGTTTTTT. The encoded protein is CASSWAGGSTGELFF.

This chain connects TRBV6-2 or TRBV6-3 to TRBJ2-7; 14 positions match TRBD2. Germline CDR1 is MNHEY and CDR2 is SVGEGT. V was clipped by 4 bases and J by 6 bases; unmatched bases: 14. The CDR3 runs 18 residues. The CDR3 sequence is CASSLIGTSGSLGGEQYV. CDR3 nucleotide sequence: TGTGCCAGCAGTTTAATAGGGACTAGCGGGAGTTTAGGAGGCGAGCAGTACGTC.

The J gene is TRBJ2-2, the V gene TRBV6-2 or TRBV6-3; 10 bases agree with TRBD1. The germline CDR1 and CDR2 sequences are MNHEY and SVGEGT. With V trimmed by 10 bases and J by 6 bases, 8 bases remained unmatched. This CDR3 region has 14 residues. The DNA of the CDR3 is TGTGCCATCCAAGACAGGGGGCCCGCCGGGGAGCTGTTTTTT. Its protein product is CAIQDRGPAGELFF.

The chain links TRBV7-2 to TRBJ2-1; no clear D gene. The CDR3 has 13 residues. V was shortened by 5 bases and J by 7 bases, with 12 bases between the two germline ends. Germline V gives CDR1 SGHTA, CDR2 FQGNSA. The CDR3 loop is CASSAWRGNEQFF. CDR3 DNA sequence: TGTGCCAGCAGCGCCTGGAGAGGAAATGAGCAGTTCTTC.

The rearrangement uses TRBV7-9 and TRBJ1-3; D remains unclear. The CDR3 totals 16 residues. The ends were cut back, 5 bases at V and 2 bases at J, with 16 bases in the middle. Looked up from germline, CDR1 is SEHNR and CDR2 is FQNEAQ (reference sequence). The CDR3 DNA is TGTGCCAGCAGCCCCTCTCCCCGCCGGACTGGAAACACCATATATTTT. It encodes CASSPSPRRTGNTIYF.

This clonotype was recorded only once. V gene TRBV7-4 combines with J gene TRBJ1-5; tentative D call: TRBD1 (5 bases). The CDR3 length is 14 residues. Germline CDR1 and CDR2: SGHVT and SQSDAQ. V was trimmed by 5 bases and J by 5 bases, leaving 13 bases between them. CDR3 loop: CASSIEGKDQPQHF. CDR3 nucleotides: TGTGCCAGCAGCATCGAGGGGAAGGATCAGCCCCAGCATTTT.

The gene calls are TRBV5-1 and TRBJ2-1; D possibly corresponds to TRBD1 (5 bases). The CDR3 totals 16 residues. Germline-derived CDR1 and CDR2 are SGHRS and YFSETQ. The ends were cut back, 0 bases at V and 7 bases at J, with 17 bases in the middle. The CDR3 is CASSLAGQLGANEQFF. CDR3 nucleotide sequence: TGCGCCAGCAGCTTGGCCGGGCAGTTAGGGGCTAATGAGCAGTTCTTC.

The gene calls are TRBV28 and TRBJ1-2; D remains ambiguous. In germline, CDR1 is MDHEN, CDR2 SYDVKM. The V and J ends lost 5 bases and 2 bases respectively, with 3 bases between them. The CDR3 runs 11 residues. CDR3 loop: CASSNNYGYTF. CDR3 nucleotide sequence: TGTGCCAGCAGTAACAACTATGGCTACACCTTC.

CDR3 amino acids: CASSHRRSGGLNEQFF. In DNA, the CDR3 is TGCGCCAGCAGCCACCGTCGGTCGGGAGGCCTCAATGAGCAGTTCTTC. V usage is TRBV4-3 and J usage is TRBJ2-1; 7 bases match TRBD2. Losses at the gene ends were 3 bases for V and 6 bases for J; bases not matched to a gene: 11. CDR3 length: 16 amino acids. The germline V gene has CDR1 LGHNA and CDR2 YSLEER.

This clonotype was observed a few times. The J gene is TRBJ2-7, the V gene TRBV6-1, with 11 bases identical to TRBD2. V gave up 4 bases and J gave up 3 bases; unmatched junction bases: 5. CDR3 length equals 15 residues. Per the germline V gene, CDR1 is MNHNS and CDR2 is SASEGT. For the CDR3, the DNA is TGTGCCAGCAGTGCCACTAGCGGGAGTATCTACGAGCAGTACTTC. This translates into CASSATSGSIYEQYF.

This clonotype was detected a few times. This chain joins TRBV19 and TRBJ1-5, with D possibly TRBD1 on 6 matching bases. Germline V gene data show CDR1 as LNHDA and CDR2 as SQIVND (reference sequence). V lost 8 bases, J lost 5 bases, and 16 bases lay in between. The CDR3 length is 14 residues. CDR3 bases: TGTGCCAGTTCACAGGGTCTGACGGATCAGCCCCAGCATTTT. It yields the protein CASSQGLTDQPQHF.

This sequence joins TRBV20-1 and TRBJ1-6; no clear D gene. CDR1 is DFQATT, CDR2 SNEGSKA, per germline (reference sequence). The length of the CDR3 is 14 residues. V lost 5 bases, J lost 6 bases, and 14 bases lay in between. The CDR3 spells CSAGSQVVNSPLHF. CDR3 nucleotide sequence: TGCAGTGCTGGTAGCCAGGTGGTTAATTCACCCCTCCACTTT.

The chain combines TRBV19 with TRBJ1-2, with unresolved D. There are 13 residues in the CDR3. In germline, CDR1 is LNHDA, CDR2 SQIVND (reference sequence). V was shortened by 3 bases and J by 1 base, with 6 bases between the two germline ends. The CDR3 sequence: CASSIDNNYGYTF. The DNA for the CDR3 is TGTGCCAGTAGTATCGACAATAACTATGGCTACACCTTC. Full variable domain (outside the CDR3, taken from reference TRBV19 and TRBJ1-2): DGGITQSPKYLFRKEGQNVTLSCEQNLNHDAMYWYRQDPGQGLRLIYYSQIVNDFQKGDIAEGYSVSREKKESFPLTVTSAQKNPTAFYLCASSIDNNYGYTFGSGTRLTVV.

CDR3 residues: CASSLEMSGGRAHNEQFF. CDR3 DNA: TGTGCCAGCAGCTTGGAGATGAGCGGCGGGAGGGCCCACAATGAGCAGTTCTTC. The chain links TRBV11-3 to TRBJ2-1, with 9 bases identical to TRBD2. V lost 3 bases and J lost 5; bases outside the gene matches: 14. Germline assignment: CDR1 SGHNT and CDR2 YENEEA. The CDR3 covers 18 residues. Full variable domain (remainder filled in from reference TRBV11-3 and TRBJ2-1): EAGVVQSPRYKIIEKKQPVAFWCNPISGHNTLYWYLQNLGQGPELLIRYENEEAVDDSQLPKDRFSAERLKGVDSTLKIQPAELGDSAVYLCASSLEMSGGRAHNEQFFGPGTRLTVL.

This clonotype was detected a few times. The chain uses TRBV12-3 or TRBV12-4 and TRBJ1-5; possible D gene TRBD1, 5 bases. Between the trimmed V and J ends, which lost 5 bases and 8 bases, there was a span of 10 bases. The CDR3 is 12 amino acids. CDR3 coding DNA: TGTGCCAGCAGTAGGGGACGAGAGCCCCAGCATTTT. Translated, it gives CASSRGREPQHF.

The CDR3 DNA reads TGTGCCAGCAGTAAAGCAGGGGGCGGAAAATTAGTGACTGAAGCTTTCTTT. This codes for CASSKAGGGKLVTEAFF. The gene calls are TRBV25-1 and TRBJ1-1; 8 nucleotides match TRBD1. V was clipped by 5 bases and J by 5 bases; unmatched bases: 16. The CDR3 covers 17 residues. Germline CDR1 is MGHDK and CDR2 is SYGVNS.

This chain joins TRBV12-3 or TRBV12-4 and TRBJ2-1; 8 nucleotides match TRBD2. The CDR3 is made up of 15 amino acids. J lost 6 bases, V lost 2 bases, and 6 bases had no gene match. CDR3 nucleotide sequence: TGTGCCAGCAGTTTATCGCCGGGGGGGGTCAATGAGCAGTTCTTC. The encoded protein is CASSLSPGGVNEQFF.

V is TRBV18 and J is TRBJ1-2; D is ambiguous. Germline CDR1 reads KGHSH; CDR2 reads LQKENI. The V end lost 3 bases, the J end lost 0 bases, and 5 bases lay between the germline ends. The CDR3 sequence is 13 residues long. CDR3: CASSPKSNYGYTF. DNA for the CDR3: TGTGCCAGCTCACCGAAATCTAACTATGGCTACACCTTC. Full variable domain (rest looked up from reference TRBV18 and TRBJ1-2): NAGVMQNPRHLVRRRGQEARLRCSPMKGHSHVYWYRQLPEEGLKFMVYLQKENIIDESGMPKERFSAEFPKEGPSILRIQQVVRGDSAAYFCASSPKSNYGYTFGSGTRLTVV.

This clonotype was picked up one time. The V gene is TRBV25-1, the J gene TRBJ1-4, with TRBD1 matching 9 bases. Germline CDR1 MGHDK, CDR2 SYGVNS. The CDR3 extends over 16 amino acids. The ends lost 5 bases at V and 9 bases at J; junction bases unmatched: 13. This CDR3 reads CASSPRDRVLVQKLFF. CDR3 DNA sequence: TGTGCCAGCAGTCCGCGGGACAGGGTTCTTGTGCAAAAACTGTTTTTT.

The V and J genes are TRBV11-1 and TRBJ1-1, with D tentatively TRBD1 (6 bases). Germline V gives CDR1 SGHAT, CDR2 FQDESV (reference sequence). This CDR3 has 15 residues. The ends were cut back, 0 bases at V and 1 base at J, with 9 bases in the middle. CDR3 in amino acids: CASSLAAGANTEAFF. The CDR3 region has the DNA TGTGCCAGCAGCTTAGCGGCAGGGGCGAACACTGAAGCTTTCTTT.

The chain employs TRBV4-3 and TRBJ1-4; the match to TRBD1 covers 8 bases. The germline CDR1 and CDR2 sequences are LGHNA and YSLEER. With V trimmed by 4 bases and J by 5 bases, 12 bases remained unmatched. The CDR3 consists of 17 residues. The CDR3 protein is CASSRSGQGARNEKLFF. In DNA, the CDR3 is TGCGCCAGCAGCCGTTCCGGACAGGGTGCCCGCAATGAAAAACTGTTTTTT.

This clonotype was seen a few times. V usage is TRBV7-2 and J usage is TRBJ2-1; D may be TRBD2 (5 bases). V lost 5 bases and J 8 bases, leaving 10 bases between the germline ends. The CDR3 spans 12 residues. The germline gives CDR1 SGHTA, CDR2 FQGNSA. The CDR3 loop reads CASSRGLDEQFF. The CDR3 nucleotides read TGTGCCAGCAGCCGCGGGCTGGATGAGCAGTTCTTC.

This clonotype was counted a few times. This rearrangement joins TRBV12-3 or TRBV12-4 to TRBJ2-3; D uncertain. Trimming stripped 0 bases from V and 2 bases from J, with 9 bases between. The CDR3 loop spans 15 amino acids. Here the CDR3 DNA reads TGTGCCAGCAGTTTAGCCGAAAAGGTCACAGATACGCAGTATTTT. It codes for CASSLAEKVTDTQYF.

This sequence joins TRBV5-4 and TRBJ2-6; D perhaps matches TRBD2 (6 bases). Trimming left V 7 bases short and J 2 bases short, with 10 bases between. From germline, CDR1 is SGHNT and CDR2 YYREEE (reference sequence). The CDR3 runs 14 residues. CDR3 residues: CASAPGAGANVLTF. CDR3 coding DNA: TGTGCCAGCGCCCCGGGGGCTGGGGCCAACGTCCTGACTTTC.